These T cell receptor beta chains were read from a single sample in a study of T cell repertoires in cytomegalovirus infection. Each CDR3 protein is one row after TCRdb ran MiXCR on the reads. Of 700,000 to 850,000 distinct CDR3 sequences in the sample, approximately 29% were seen once. These receptors are not linked to any known antigen. Here the sequenced sample was cultured CD8+ T cells from PBMCs, taken from culture after CMV antigen stimulation. The receptors here all came from a human donor in good health (CMV status not recorded). Some clones in this sample may be carry-over from other donors' samples. Both conserved end residues are part of each CDR3. D genes are given only for firm matches. Rows may omit the clone size; those that give it use once, few, many or a size class.

length: 14
J: TRBJ1-2
V: TRBV7-2
size: few
D: -
CDR3: CASSLALRNYGYTF
DNA: TGTGCCAGCAGCTTAGCCCTGAGGAACTATGGCTACACCTTC

length: 12
J: TRBJ1-1
V: TRBV19
size: -
D: -
CDR3: CASTYTGSEAFF
DNA: TGTGCCAGTACCTATACAGGGTCTGAAGCTTTCTTT

length: 16
J: TRBJ1-2
V: TRBV7-9
size: -
D: TRBD1
CDR3: CASSLGTGGWDYGYTF
DNA: TGTGCCAGCAGCCTCGGGACAGGGGGCTGGGACTATGGCTACACCTTC

length: 13
J: TRBJ2-1
V: TRBV12-3/TRBV12-4
size: few
D: -
CDR3: CASSFSGVGEQFF
DNA: TGTGCCAGCAGTTTCTCGGGGGTGGGTGAGCAGTTCTTC

length: 12
J: TRBJ1-1
V: TRBV10-3
size: few
D: -
CDR3: CATRTENTEAFF
DNA: TGTGCCACCCGGACAGAGAACACTGAAGCTTTCTTT

length: 15
J: TRBJ2-7
V: TRBV7-9
size: few
D: TRBD1
CDR3: CASTLPAGQGNEQYF
DNA: TGTGCCAGCACTCTTCCGGCGGGACAGGGGAACGAGCAGTACTTC

length: 17
J: TRBJ2-1
V: TRBV5-6
size: few
D: TRBD1
CDR3: CASSSPRDRLTYNEQFF
DNA: TGTGCCAGCAGCTCGCCCCGGGACAGACTAACTTACAATGAGCAGTTCTTC

length: 18
J: TRBJ2-3
V: TRBV10-2
size: -
D: TRBD2
CDR3: CTSLMTSGGPAPADTQYF
DNA: TGCACCAGCCTCATGACTAGCGGGGGACCTGCACCGGCAGATACGCAGTATTTT

length: 12
J: TRBJ1-1
V: TRBV6-1
size: few
D: -
CDR3: CASPTGRAEAFF
DNA: TGTGCCAGCCCGACAGGAAGAGCTGAAGCTTTCTTT

length: 15
J: TRBJ2-5
V: TRBV5-1
size: -
D: TRBD1
CDR3: CASSYRGPFQETQYF
DNA: TGCGCCAGCAGCTACAGGGGGCCCTTCCAAGAGACCCAGTACTTC

length: 15
J: TRBJ2-1
V: TRBV19
size: -
D: TRBD2
CDR3: CASSMETSFYNEQFF
DNA: TGTGCCAGTAGTATGGAGACTAGCTTCTACAATGAGCAGTTCTTC

length: 17
J: TRBJ1-3
V: TRBV7-9
size: -
D: TRBD1
CDR3: CASSLGTGGEVGNTIYF
DNA: TGTGCCAGCAGCTTAGGGACAGGGGGCGAGGTTGGAAACACCATATATTTT

length: 12
J: TRBJ1-1
V: TRBV5-1
size: -
D: -
CDR3: CASSWAGTEAFF
DNA: TGCGCCAGCAGCTGGGCAGGGACTGAAGCTTTCTTT

length: 15
J: TRBJ1-5
V: TRBV12-3/TRBV12-4
size: -
D: -
CDR3: CASSSTRPHGQPQHF
DNA: TGTGCCAGCAGTTCAACCAGACCCCACGGTCAGCCCCAGCATTTT

length: 14
J: TRBJ2-3
V: TRBV10-3
size: -
D: -
CDR3: CAISEMRRADTQYF
DNA: TGTGCCATCAGTGAGATGAGGAGGGCAGATACGCAGTATTTT

length: 16
J: TRBJ2-2
V: TRBV7-9
size: few
D: TRBD1
CDR3: CASSPSDRVGTGELFF
DNA: TGTGCCAGCAGCCCGTCAGACAGGGTGGGGACCGGGGAGCTGTTTTTT

length: 14
J: TRBJ1-1
V: TRBV7-9
size: few
D: -
CDR3: CASSSPTGNTEAFF
DNA: TGTGCCAGCAGCTCCCCGACAGGGAACACTGAAGCTTTCTTT

length: 18
J: TRBJ2-6
V: TRBV6-1
size: -
D: -
CDR3: CASPGGRNDVLGANVLTF
DNA: TGTGCCAGCCCCGGCGGCAGAAATGACGTCCTTGGGGCCAACGTCCTGACTTTC

length: 14
J: TRBJ2-7
V: TRBV28
size: few
D: -
CDR3: CASSPLSGVGEQYF
DNA: TGTGCCAGCAGTCCCCTTTCCGGGGTCGGCGAGCAGTACTTC

length: 14
J: TRBJ1-5
V: TRBV20-1
size: -
D: -
CDR3: CSARGRIGGQPQHF
DNA: TGCAGTGCTAGAGGAAGGATCGGGGGACAGCCCCAGCATTTT

length: 12
J: TRBJ1-1
V: TRBV29-1
size: once
D: -
CDR3: CSTVSLNTEAFF
DNA: TGCAGCACAGTATCTCTGAACACTGAAGCTTTCTTT

length: 14
J: TRBJ1-1
V: TRBV27
size: once
D: -
CDR3: CASTEGEGSTEAFF
DNA: TGTGCCAGCACTGAAGGGGAAGGGTCCACTGAAGCTTTCTTT

length: 14
J: TRBJ1-6
V: TRBV14
size: -
D: TRBD1
CDR3: CASSHGTGLSPLHF
DNA: TGTGCCAGCAGCCACGGGACAGGGTTATCACCCCTCCACTTT

length: 15
J: TRBJ2-7
V: TRBV6-5
size: -
D: -
CDR3: CASSYAAGRSYEQYF
DNA: TGTGCCAGCAGTTACGCCGCGGGACGTTCCTACGAGCAGTACTTC

length: 15
J: TRBJ2-4
V: TRBV27
size: few
D: -
CDR3: CASSPELRGANIQYF
DNA: TGTGCCAGCAGCCCGGAACTCAGGGGTGCGAACATTCAGTACTTC

length: 15
J: TRBJ2-3
V: TRBV7-9
size: -
D: -
CDR3: CASSQTGTHTDTQYF
DNA: TGTGCCAGCAGCCAGACCGGGACCCACACAGATACGCAGTATTTT

length: 18
J: TRBJ1-1
V: TRBV7-2
size: many
D: -
CDR3: CASSHLWEGERRSTEAFF
DNA: TGTGCCAGCAGCCACCTTTGGGAGGGGGAGCGAAGGAGCACTGAAGCTTTCTTT

length: 12
J: TRBJ1-6
V: TRBV6-5
size: few
D: -
CDR3: CASRGPNSPLHF
DNA: TGTGCCAGCAGGGGACCCAATTCACCCCTCCACTTT

length: 20
J: TRBJ2-6
V: TRBV15
size: few
D: TRBD1
CDR3: CATSSPEAGQGFSGANVLTF
DNA: TGTGCCACCAGCTCCCCGGAGGCGGGACAGGGATTCTCTGGGGCCAACGTCCTGACTTTC

length: 13
J: TRBJ2-7
V: TRBV7-6
size: -
D: -
CDR3: CASSPPGVLEQYF
DNA: TGTGCCAGCAGCCCCCCCGGGGTCCTCGAGCAGTACTTC

length: 11
J: TRBJ1-2
V: TRBV9
size: -
D: -
CDR3: CASRDRTGYTF
DNA: TGTGCCAGCAGAGACAGAACTGGCTACACCTTC

length: 13
J: TRBJ2-1
V: TRBV7-3
size: once
D: -
CDR3: CASSQTQTGEQFF
DNA: TGTGCCAGCAGCCAGACCCAAACCGGCGAGCAGTTCTTC

length: 16
J: TRBJ2-1
V: TRBV7-8
size: many
D: TRBD2
CDR3: CASSPTGTSDRNEQFF
DNA: TGTGCCAGCAGTCCTACCGGGACTAGTGATCGCAATGAGCAGTTCTTC

length: 14
J: TRBJ2-7
V: TRBV2
size: -
D: TRBD2
CDR3: CASREVGGMSEQYF
DNA: TGTGCCAGCCGGGAGGTGGGGGGGATGAGCGAGCAGTACTTC

length: 17
J: TRBJ2-3
V: TRBV24-1
size: once
D: -
CDR3: CTTSDPGRLSSTDTQYF
DNA: TGTACCACCAGTGACCCGGGGCGACTTTCTAGCACAGATACGCAGTATTTT

length: 17
J: TRBJ2-7
V: TRBV19
size: -
D: -
CDR3: CASSIVFGEGLNYEQYF
DNA: TGTGCCAGTAGTATAGTGTTCGGTGAAGGGTTGAATTACGAGCAGTACTTC

length: 12
J: TRBJ1-2
V: TRBV29-1
size: -
D: -
CDR3: CSVGGADYGYTF
DNA: TGCAGCGTTGGGGGAGCCGACTATGGCTACACCTTC

length: 15
J: TRBJ1-6
V: TRBV9
size: once
D: TRBD1
CDR3: CASSPAFQGASPLHF
DNA: TGTGCCAGCAGCCCTGCGTTCCAGGGGGCTTCACCCCTCCACTTT

length: 14
J: TRBJ1-1
V: TRBV27
size: -
D: -
CDR3: CASSLGMGGTEAFF
DNA: TGTGCCAGCAGTTTAGGTATGGGAGGCACTGAAGCTTTCTTT

length: 19
J: TRBJ2-6
V: TRBV19
size: -
D: TRBD1
CDR3: CASSFSGTGGLAGANVLTF
DNA: TGTGCCAGTAGTTTCTCGGGGACAGGGGGACTCGCTGGGGCCAACGTCCTGACTTTC

length: 15
J: TRBJ1-2
V: TRBV7-2
size: many
D: TRBD1
CDR3: CASSLEPDRGGGYTF
DNA: TGTGCCAGCAGCTTAGAGCCCGACAGGGGCGGTGGCTACACCTTC

length: 17
J: TRBJ2-4
V: TRBV7-6
size: -
D: TRBD2
CDR3: CVSSPGTSGEAKNIQYF
DNA: TGTGTCAGCAGCCCTGGGACTAGCGGGGAAGCCAAAAACATTCAGTACTTC

length: 13
J: TRBJ1-2
V: TRBV27
size: -
D: -
CDR3: CASSEGVLGGYTF
DNA: TGTGCCAGCAGTGAAGGGGTGCTGGGTGGCTACACCTTC

length: 13
J: TRBJ1-2
V: TRBV11-2
size: few
D: -
CDR3: CASSFPGEDGYTF
DNA: TGTGCCAGCAGCTTCCCGGGGGAAGATGGCTACACCTTC

length: 15
J: TRBJ1-1
V: TRBV15
size: few
D: -
CDR3: CATSGRTGRRTEAFF
DNA: TGTGCCACCAGCGGGAGGACGGGCCGACGAACTGAAGCTTTCTTT

length: 14
J: TRBJ2-2
V: TRBV11-2
size: few
D: -
CDR3: CASSLWRDTGELFF
DNA: TGTGCCAGCAGCTTATGGAGGGATACCGGGGAGCTGTTTTTT

length: 13
J: TRBJ1-1
V: TRBV19
size: -
D: -
CDR3: CASTRGRDTEAFF
DNA: TGTGCCAGTACCCGCGGCAGGGACACTGAAGCTTTCTTT

length: 13
J: TRBJ2-3
V: TRBV27
size: -
D: TRBD1
CDR3: CASWDSQADTQYF
DNA: TGTGCCAGTTGGGACAGCCAGGCAGATACGCAGTATTTT

length: 15
J: TRBJ1-1
V: TRBV29-1
size: few
D: -
CDR3: CSVVSGGSVGTEAFF
DNA: TGCAGCGTTGTTTCGGGGGGGTCGGTGGGCACTGAAGCTTTCTTT

length: 15
J: TRBJ2-1
V: TRBV2
size: -
D: -
CDR3: CASSEDFSSYNKQFF
DNA: TGTGCCAGCAGTGAAGACTTTAGCTCCTACAATAAGCAGTTCTTC

length: 14
J: TRBJ2-5
V: TRBV27
size: few
D: -
CDR3: CASGIGGYQETQYF
DNA: TGTGCCAGCGGGATAGGAGGGTACCAAGAGACCCAGTACTTC

length: 16
J: TRBJ1-2
V: TRBV6-2/TRBV6-3
size: once
D: -
CDR3: CASSYGLGLANYGYTF
DNA: TGTGCCAGCAGTTACGGACTCGGTCTTGCTAACTATGGCTACACCTTC